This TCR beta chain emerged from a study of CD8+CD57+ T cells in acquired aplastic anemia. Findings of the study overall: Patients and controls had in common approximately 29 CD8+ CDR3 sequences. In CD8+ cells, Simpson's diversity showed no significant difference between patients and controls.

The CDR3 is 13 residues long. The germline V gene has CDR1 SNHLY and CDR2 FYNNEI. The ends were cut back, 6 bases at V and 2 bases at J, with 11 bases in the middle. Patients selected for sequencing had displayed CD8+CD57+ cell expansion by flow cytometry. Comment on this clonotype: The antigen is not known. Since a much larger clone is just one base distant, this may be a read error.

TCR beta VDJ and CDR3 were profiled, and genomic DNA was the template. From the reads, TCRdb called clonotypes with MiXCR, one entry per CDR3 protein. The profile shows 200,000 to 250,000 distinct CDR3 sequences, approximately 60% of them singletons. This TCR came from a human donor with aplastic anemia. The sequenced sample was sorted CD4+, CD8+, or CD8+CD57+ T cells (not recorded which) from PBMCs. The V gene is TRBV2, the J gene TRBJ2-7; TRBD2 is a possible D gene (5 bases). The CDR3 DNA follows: TGTGCCAGCAGAGGATCGGGGACCTACGAGCAGTACTTC. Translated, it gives CASRGSGTYEQYF.